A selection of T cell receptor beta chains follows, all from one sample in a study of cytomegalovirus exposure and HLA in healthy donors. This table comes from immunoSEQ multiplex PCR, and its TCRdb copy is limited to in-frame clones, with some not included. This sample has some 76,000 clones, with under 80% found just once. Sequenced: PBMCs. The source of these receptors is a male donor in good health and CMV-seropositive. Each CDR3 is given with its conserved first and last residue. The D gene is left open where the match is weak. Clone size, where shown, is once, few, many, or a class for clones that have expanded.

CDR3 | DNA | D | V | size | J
CASSFGSMGEQYF | TGTGCCAGCAGTTTTGGCAGCATGGGCGAGCAGTACTTC | - | TRBV27 | - | TRBJ2-7
CASSLRGGEENTEAFF | TGCGCCAGCAGCCTACGTGGAGGGGAGGAGAACACTGAAGCTTTCTTT | - | TRBV5-1 | - | TRBJ1-1
CASSLGLSSGGAGETQYF | TGTGCCAGCAGCTTAGGTCTGTCTAGCGGGGGGGCTGGAGAGACCCAGTACTTC | TRBD2 | TRBV11-2 | - | TRBJ2-5
CASYRSGRSDTQYF | TGCGCCAGCTATAGAAGCGGCCGGTCAGATACGCAGTATTTT | - | TRBV5-1 | - | TRBJ2-3
CASRGQGSGNTIYF | TGTGCCAGCCGGGGACAGGGAAGTGGAAACACCATATATTTT | TRBD1 | TRBV13 | - | TRBJ1-3
CASRKTGPTEAFF | TGTGCCAGCAGAAAGACAGGTCCCACTGAAGCTTTCTTT | - | TRBV6-1 | - | TRBJ1-1
CAIKGQSNSPLHF | TGTGCCATCAAGGGGCAGTCTAATTCACCCCTCCACTTT | - | TRBV10-3 | few | TRBJ1-6
CASKDRDQPQHF | TGTGCCAGTAAAGACAGGGATCAGCCCCAGCATTTT | TRBD1 | TRBV19 | - | TRBJ1-5
CASSRGTEQYF | TGTGCCAGCAGCCGCGGTACCGAGCAGTACTTC | - | TRBV4-2 | few | TRBJ2-7
CASSPSNRGGSYNEQFF | TGCGCCAGCAGCCCCTCCAACCGGGGGGGCTCCTACAATGAGCAGTTCTTC | TRBD2 | TRBV5-1 | - | TRBJ2-1
CASSQQGLTEAFF | TGTGCCAGCTCACAGCAGGGTCTCACTGAAGCTTTCTTT | - | TRBV18 | - | TRBJ1-1
CASSLDGGNQPQHF | TGTGCCAGCTCCCTCGACGGAGGGAATCAGCCCCAGCATTTT | - | TRBV18 | - | TRBJ1-5
CASSPTPGQTYEQYF | TGTGCCAGCAGCCCAACACCGGGACAAACCTACGAGCAGTACTTC | - | TRBV9 | - | TRBJ2-7
CASSLYRGQQETQYF | TGTGCCAGCAGCCTCTACAGGGGGCAGCAAGAGACCCAGTACTTC | TRBD1 | TRBV14 | - | TRBJ2-5
CASSLGQGRDYGYTF | TGTGCCAGCAGCCTCGGACAGGGGCGGGACTATGGCTACACCTTC | TRBD1 | TRBV7-6 | - | TRBJ1-2
CASSREGTGELFF | TGTGCCAGCAGCAGGGAAGGCACCGGGGAGCTGTTTTTT | - | TRBV6-4 | - | TRBJ2-2
CASSIDGRGEQFF | TGTGCCAGTAGTATAGATGGTCGGGGTGAGCAGTTCTTC | - | TRBV19 | - | TRBJ2-1
CASSLGTDNYGYTF | TGTGCCAGCAGCTTAGGGACAGATAACTATGGCTACACCTTC | - | TRBV11-2 | once | TRBJ1-2
CASSQGSNEQFF | TGTGCCAGCAGCCAGGGTAGCAATGAGCAGTTCTTC | - | TRBV11-2 | - | TRBJ2-1
CASSLREFRTGGVDGYTF | TGTGCCAGCAGCTTAAGAGAGTTCAGGACAGGGGGCGTGGATGGCTACACCTTC | TRBD1 | TRBV7-9 | - | TRBJ1-2
CASSSSGTSVAGELFF | TGTGCCAGCAGCTCCTCCGGGACTAGTGTTGCCGGGGAGCTGTTTTTT | TRBD2 | TRBV7-3 | - | TRBJ2-2
CASSLYKDRVGETQYF | TGTGCCAGCAGCTTATATAAGGACAGGGTGGGTGAGACCCAGTACTTC | TRBD1 | TRBV7-2 | - | TRBJ2-5
CASSLEGALDTQYF | TGTGCCAGCAGCTTAGAAGGGGCTTTAGATACGCAGTATTTT | - | TRBV7-6 | - | TRBJ2-3
CASSSYVSYEQYF | TGTGCCAGCAGCTCCTACGTCTCCTACGAGCAGTACTTC | - | TRBV11-1 | - | TRBJ2-7
CASSPSGRGSSTDTQYF | TGCGCCAGCAGCCCTAGCGGGAGGGGGTCTAGCACAGATACGCAGTATTTT | TRBD2 | TRBV4-1 | - | TRBJ2-3
CASSSTTGGDGYTF | TGTGCCAGCAGTTCTACGACAGGGGGCGATGGCTACACCTTC | TRBD1 | TRBV27 | few | TRBJ1-2
CASSPSDQGFQETQYF | TGTGCCAGCAGCCCCAGCGACCAGGGCTTCCAAGAGACCCAGTACTTC | - | TRBV21-1 | - | TRBJ2-5
CSVAGQGVSGANVLTF | TGCAGCGTTGCGGGACAGGGCGTTTCTGGGGCCAACGTCCTGACTTTC | TRBD1 | TRBV29-1 | - | TRBJ2-6
CASSGQADNYGYTF | TGTGCCAGCAGCGGGCAGGCCGATAACTATGGCTACACCTTC | - | TRBV5-4 | - | TRBJ1-2
CAIRKQGARGTEAFF | TGTGCCATCAGGAAGCAGGGGGCGAGGGGCACTGAAGCTTTCTTT | TRBD1 | TRBV10-3 | few | TRBJ1-1
CAWNILAGATGELFF | TGTGCCTGGAATATACTAGCGGGAGCCACCGGGGAGCTGTTTTTT | TRBD2 | TRBV30 | - | TRBJ2-2
CASSPTSGGYNEQFF | TGTGCCAGCAGCCCTACTAGCGGGGGGTACAATGAGCAGTTCTTC | TRBD2 | TRBV7-3 | - | TRBJ2-1
CASSQGGGSYNEQFF | TGCGCCAGCAGCCAAGGGGGGGGTTCCTACAATGAGCAGTTCTTC | TRBD2 | TRBV4-1 | once | TRBJ2-1
CASSKGGKGQPQHF | TGTGCCAGCAGCAAAGGGGGAAAGGGGCAGCCCCAGCATTTT | - | TRBV5-4 | - | TRBJ1-5
CATSRTPGQNTEAFF | TGTGCCACCAGCAGAACACCGGGACAAAACACTGAAGCTTTCTTT | - | TRBV15 | - | TRBJ1-1
CASRTGTGYGYTF | TGTGCCAGCAGGACCGGGACAGGCTATGGCTACACCTTC | TRBD1 | TRBV6-5 | - | TRBJ1-2
CASSVDARRGDTEAFF | TGTGCCAGCAGCGTAGATGCCCGCAGGGGTGACACTGAAGCTTTCTTT | - | TRBV9 | few | TRBJ1-1
CASSSGTEAQYF | TGCGCCAGCAGCTCCGGGACAGAGGCGCAGTATTTT | TRBD1 | TRBV5-1 | - | TRBJ2-3
CATSRDYGTGYYVPF | TGTGCCACCAGCAGAGATTATGGGACAGGGTATTACGTCCCCTTC | TRBD1 | TRBV15 | - | TRBJ1-2
CASSATGTGDEKLFF | TGTGCCAGCAGCGCAACCGGGACAGGGGATGAAAAACTGTTTTTT | TRBD1 | TRBV7-3 | once | TRBJ1-4
CASSEDPRILYNEQFF | TGTGCCAGCAGTGAAGATCCGCGGATACTGTACAATGAGCAGTTCTTC | - | TRBV6-1 | - | TRBJ2-1
CASSPTSGLLEQYF | TGTGCCAGCAGTCCCACCTCAGGTTTACTCGAGCAGTACTTC | - | TRBV6-5 | - | TRBJ2-7
CASSRAGTGVPNTEAFF | TGTGCCAGCAGCAGAGCCGGGACAGGGGTTCCTAACACTGAAGCTTTCTTT | TRBD1 | TRBV7-6 | - | TRBJ1-1
CAWSVQTYEQYF | TGTGCCTGGAGTGTACAGACCTACGAGCAGTACTTC | - | TRBV30 | few | TRBJ2-7
CASSLRAGNTEAFF | TGCGCCAGCAGCTTGAGAGCCGGGAACACTGAAGCTTTCTTT | - | TRBV5-1 | - | TRBJ1-1
CASSLFPSGGANEQFF | TGTGCCAGCAGCTTATTCCCTAGCGGGGGGGCTAATGAGCAGTTCTTC | TRBD2 | TRBV7-2 | - | TRBJ2-1
CASSGTSGSRYEQYF | TGTGCCAGCAGTGGGACTAGCGGGAGTAGGTACGAGCAGTACTTC | TRBD2 | TRBV6-1 | - | TRBJ2-7
CAWSNPAGGSETQYF | TGTGCCTGGAGTAACCCAGCGGGGGGTTCGGAGACGCAGTATTTT | TRBD2 | TRBV30 | few | TRBJ2-3
CASTRSYNEQFF | TGTGCCAGCACCCGGTCCTACAATGAGCAGTTCTTC | - | TRBV2 | - | TRBJ2-1
CASSPSAVTSPDTQYF | TGTGCCAGCTCACCATCTGCGGTAACGAGCCCAGATACGCAGTATTTT | - | TRBV18 | - | TRBJ2-3